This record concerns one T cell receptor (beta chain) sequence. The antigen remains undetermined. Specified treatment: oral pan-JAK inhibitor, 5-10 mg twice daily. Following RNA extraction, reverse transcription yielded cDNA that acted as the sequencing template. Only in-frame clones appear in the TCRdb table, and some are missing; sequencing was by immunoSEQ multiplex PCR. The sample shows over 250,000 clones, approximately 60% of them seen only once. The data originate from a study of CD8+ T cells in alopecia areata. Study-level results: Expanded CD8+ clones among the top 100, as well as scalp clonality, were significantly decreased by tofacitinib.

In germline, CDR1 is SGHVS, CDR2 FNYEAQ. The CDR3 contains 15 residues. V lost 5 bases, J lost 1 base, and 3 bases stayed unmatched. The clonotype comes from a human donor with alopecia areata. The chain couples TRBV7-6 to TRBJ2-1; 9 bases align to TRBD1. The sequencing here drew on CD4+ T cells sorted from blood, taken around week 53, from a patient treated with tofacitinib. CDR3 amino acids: CASSADRGSYNEQFF. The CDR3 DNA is TGTGCCAGCAGCGCTGACAGGGGGTCCTACAATGAGCAGTTCTTC.